Each of the 23 T cell receptor beta chains below was sequenced from the same sample in a study of beta chain features in type 1 diabetes. Every bit of the isolated RNA underwent reverse transcription, so sequencing read expressed TCRB transcripts. Clones were sequenced by immunoSEQ multiplex PCR, and TCRdb holds only the in-frame ones, with some missing. The sample lists fewer than 650,000 clones, about 14% seen once, with about 0.086% in the top ten. The sample comprised naive CD4+ T cells from blood. The receptors originated from a man between 18 and 35 years old in good health.

This clone was detected only a few times. The chain couples TRBV7-9 to TRBJ1-1; D is uncertain. The V end was cut by 5 bases, the J end by 0 bases, with 7 bases between. Germline V gene data show CDR1 as SEHNR and CDR2 as FQNEAQ (reference sequence). The CDR3 sequence is 13 residues long. The DNA of the CDR3 is TGTGCCAGCAGCCCAACAGTGAACACTGAAGCTTTCTTT. Its protein is CASSPTVNTEAFF.

The chain has TRBV2 and TRBJ2-3; 8 bases fit TRBD1. The V gene end was trimmed by 2 bases and the J gene end by 5 bases; junction bases not matched to a gene: 6. The CDR3 is 15 residues long. Germline CDR1 is SNHLY and CDR2 is FYNNEI. DNA for the CDR3: TGTGCCAGCAGTGAAAGGACAGGGCTGATAGATACGCAGTATTTT. Its protein product is CASSERTGLIDTQYF.

This clone occurred a few times. V and J are TRBV7-2 and TRBJ2-1, with D tentatively TRBD2 (6 bases). The ends were cut back, 6 bases at V and 1 base at J, with 13 bases in the middle. The V gene's germline CDR1 is SGHTA and CDR2 FQGNSA. The CDR3 spans 15 residues. The CDR3 sequence: CASRSRDWSYNEQFF. In DNA, the CDR3 is TGTGCCAGCAGGTCCCGGGACTGGTCCTACAATGAGCAGTTCTTC.

The rearrangement links TRBV7-2 to TRBJ2-1; 10 bases line up with TRBD1. This CDR3 region has 16 residues. V shed 2 bases and J 6 bases; nucleotides not matched to a gene: 7. From germline, CDR1 is SGHTA and CDR2 FQGNSA. This chain's CDR3 is CASSLSSWTGGNEQFF. The CDR3 DNA follows: TGTGCCAGCAGCTTAAGTTCGTGGACAGGGGGCAATGAGCAGTTCTTC.

The chain carries TRBV7-2 and TRBJ2-2; D is undetermined. Trimming cost V 1 base and J 1 base, with 7 bases left between them. Germline V gene lookup returns CDR1 SGHTA and CDR2 FQGNSA. The CDR3 has 15 residues. The CDR3 protein is CASSLGPGNTGELFF. As DNA, the CDR3 is TGTGCCAGCAGCTTAGGCCCCGGGAACACCGGGGAGCTGTTTTTT.

The V call is TRBV28, the J call TRBJ1-4, with a possible D match to TRBD1 (6 bases). CDR1 is MDHEN, CDR2 SYDVKM, per germline. The CDR3 runs to 15 residues. With 6 bases removed from V and 4 bases from J, the gap between germline ends came to 15 bases. The CDR3 nucleotides are TGTGCCAGCAGATCAGAACAGGGATTTAATGAAAAACTGTTTTTT. Protein product: CASRSEQGFNEKLFF.

This chain links TRBV10-3 with TRBJ2-1; the match to TRBD2 covers 11 bases. The V segment lost 6 bases and the J segment 6 bases; nucleotides outside the gene matches: 10. Germline V gives CDR1 ENHRY, CDR2 SYGVKD. The CDR3 runs to 16 residues. DNA for the CDR3: TGTGCCATCAGCCTAAGACTAGCGGGGCTGGGCAATGAGCAGTTCTTC. As protein: CAISLRLAGLGNEQFF.

The rearrangement joins TRBV7-9 to TRBJ2-3, with 11 bases that match TRBD1. This CDR3 is built from 16 residues. In germline, CDR1 is SEHNR, CDR2 FQNEAQ (reference sequence). The ends lost 5 bases at V and 2 bases at J; junction bases unmatched: 6. As DNA, the CDR3 is TGTGCCAGCAGCAGAGGACAGGGGGCGGTCACAGATACGCAGTATTTT. Its translation is CASSRGQGAVTDTQYF.

This clone appeared a few times. The chain employs TRBV6-5 and TRBJ1-4; D call uncertain. CDR1 is MNHEY, CDR2 SVGAGI, per germline. The CDR3 extends over 11 amino acids. The ends were cut back, 5 bases at V and 14 bases at J, with 12 bases in the middle. CDR3 sequence: CASSERLRLFF. In DNA form, the CDR3 reads TGTGCCAGCAGTGAAAGGTTGCGGCTGTTTTTT.

The chain recombines TRBV4-3 with TRBJ2-2, with D perhaps matching TRBD2 (5 bases). Trimming removed 4 bases at V and 0 bases at J, with 9 bases between. The CDR3 has 15 amino acids. Per germline, CDR1 LGHNA and CDR2 YSLEER. The CDR3 here is CASSLSDANTGELFF. In DNA, the CDR3 is TGCGCCAGCAGCCTTAGCGACGCGAACACCGGGGAGCTGTTTTTT.

This chain joins TRBV7-2 and TRBJ1-4, with a possible D match to TRBD1 (5 bases). Germline V lookup: CDR1 SGHTA, CDR2 FQGNSA. The V end was cut by 1 base, the J end by 3 bases, with 12 bases between. The CDR3 contains 16 residues. This CDR3 reads CASSLEIGRANEKLFF. CDR3 DNA: TGTGCCAGCAGCTTAGAAATCGGCAGGGCTAATGAAAAACTGTTTTTT.

This chain uses TRBV11-1 with TRBJ1-1; no firm D call. The CDR3 has 14 amino acids. Germline V gene lookup returns CDR1 SGHAT and CDR2 FQDESV (reference sequence). V shed 1 base and J shed 6 bases, with 12 bases lying between them. CDR3 DNA sequence: TGTGCCAGCAGCTTAGTAGGAGTAGCGGCTGAAGCTTTCTTT. Translation gives CASSLVGVAAEAFF.

For this clone: This CDR3 is also generated by other DNA sequences in the sample. The genes are TRBV5-1 and TRBJ2-7; 8 nucleotides match TRBD1. V gave up 4 bases and J gave up 3 bases; unmatched junction bases: 6. The CDR3 runs 14 residues. The germline gives CDR1 SGHRS, CDR2 YFSETQ. CDR3 in amino acids: CASSPGQGFYEQYF. The CDR3 DNA reads TGCGCCAGCAGCCCCGGACAGGGTTTCTACGAGCAGTACTTC. Combining the CDR3 with reference TRBV5-1 and TRBJ2-7 gives the whole variable domain KAGVTQTPRYLIKTRGQQVTLSCSPISGHRSVSWYQQTPGQGLQFLFEYFSETQRNKGNFPGRFSGRQFSNSRSEMNVSTLELGDSALYLCASSPGQGFYEQYFGPGTRLTVT.

The rearrangement joins TRBV18 to TRBJ1-1; 11 nucleotides align to TRBD1. J gave up 1 base and V 4 bases, and 5 bases lay outside the gene matches. The germline CDR1 and CDR2 sequences are KGHSH and LQKENI. The CDR3 is made up of 16 amino acids. The CDR3 region has the DNA TGTGCCAGCTCACTGGGACAGGGGGTGGCGAACACTGAAGCTTTCTTT. It is translated as CASSLGQGVANTEAFF.

The chain combines TRBV4-3 with TRBJ2-7; possible D gene TRBD2, 6 bases. Germline-derived CDR1 and CDR2 are LGHNA and YSLEER. There are 16 residues in the CDR3. V was clipped by 3 bases and J by 3 bases, with 18 bases between them. CDR3 residues: CASSHITAGGGYEQYF. The CDR3 DNA follows: TGCGCCAGCAGCCACATTACAGCGGGTGGGGGCTACGAGCAGTACTTC.

The chain is built from TRBV2 and TRBJ1-1, with D hard to call. V was pared by 2 bases and J by 1 base, with 11 bases between. The length of the CDR3 is 15 residues. Germline CDR1 is SNHLY and CDR2 is FYNNEI. CDR3 region: CASSENSNSNTEAFF. As DNA, the CDR3 is TGTGCCAGCAGTGAAAACAGTAATTCGAACACTGAAGCTTTCTTT.

The CDR3 sequence is CASSAWTGVYEQYF. For the CDR3, the DNA is TGTGCCAGCAGTGCGTGGACAGGGGTCTACGAGCAGTACTTC. The chain is built from TRBV25-1 and TRBJ2-7; 9 positions agree with TRBD1. V dropped 4 bases and J dropped 3; count of bases not matched to a gene: 4. Germline lookup yields CDR1 MGHDK and CDR2 SYGVNS. CDR3 length: 14 residues.

In this sample, this clone turned up a few times. The CDR3 protein is CASSSGQGPNQPQHF. The CDR3 bases are TGTGCCAGCAGTTCCGGACAGGGCCCCAATCAGCCCCAGCATTTT. The J gene is TRBJ1-5, the V gene TRBV28, with 8 nucleotides matching TRBD1. The junction had 5 bases not matched to a gene; V was cut back by 4 bases and J by 3 bases. This CDR3 is 15 amino acids long. Per the germline V gene, CDR1 is MDHEN and CDR2 is SYDVKM.

This clone came up a few times. The J gene is TRBJ2-1, the V gene TRBV7-2; TRBD2 matches at 9 bases. The CDR3 spans 16 residues. V lost 4 bases to trimming and J lost 8 bases; unmatched junction nucleotides: 12. Germline V gene sequence: CDR1 SGHTA, CDR2 FQGNSA. CDR3 amino acids: CASSSKSAGGPYEQFF. CDR3 bases: TGTGCCAGCAGCTCCAAAAGCGCGGGAGGGCCGTATGAGCAGTTCTTC.

This clone was seen a handful of times. V usage is TRBV11-1 and J usage is TRBJ2-5; D remains ambiguous. Germline V CDR1 and CDR2: SGHAT, FQDESV (reference sequence). This CDR3 contains 12 residues. Trimming took 3 bases from V and 5 from J, leaving 7 bases between them. CDR3 protein: CASSFGRETQYF. The DNA of the CDR3 is TGTGCCAGCAGCTTTGGAAGGGAGACCCAGTACTTC. The variable domain in full, completed from reference TRBV11-1 and TRBJ2-5, reads EAEVAQSPRYKITEKSQAVAFWCDPISGHATLYWYRQILGQGPELLVQFQDESVVDDSQLPKDRFSAERLKGVDSTLKIQPAELGDSAMYLCASSFGRETQYFGPGTRLLVL.

This clone was seen more than once but under ten times. This chain joins TRBV5-1 and TRBJ1-1, with 7 bases identical to TRBD1. The junction had 7 bases not matched to a gene; V was cut back by 4 bases and J by 1 base. The CDR3 extends over 15 amino acids. Germline CDR1 is SGHRS and CDR2 is YFSETQ. CDR3 region: CASSDWGQRNTEAFF. Here the CDR3 DNA reads TGCGCCAGCAGCGATTGGGGACAGCGGAACACTGAAGCTTTCTTT.

This chain joins TRBV28 and TRBJ2-7, with 9 bases that match TRBD1. The CDR3 has 14 residues. Germline trimming cut 5 bases from V and 2 bases from J; bases unmatched to any gene: 4. Germline lookup yields CDR1 MDHEN and CDR2 SYDVKM. The CDR3 is CASSGTGPTYEQYF. For the CDR3, the DNA is TGTGCCAGCAGTGGGACAGGGCCCACCTACGAGCAGTACTTC.

The chain employs TRBV29-1 and TRBJ2-2, with D tentatively TRBD1 or TRBD2 (5 bases each). V gave up 7 bases and J gave up 5 bases, with 20 bases separating them. This CDR3 region has 15 residues. Germline CDR1 reads SQVTM; CDR2 reads ANQGSEA. CDR3 amino acids: CSATPNWGLTGELFF. The CDR3, as DNA: TGCAGCGCCACCCCCAATTGGGGGTTGACCGGGGAGCTGTTTTTT.